A single sample gave rise to the 9 T cell receptor beta chains below, sequenced in a study of CD8+ T cells in alopecia areata. The authors extracted RNA and reverse transcribed it into cDNA as the sequencing template. Generated by immunoSEQ multiplex PCR, the TCRdb table keeps only in-frame clones and is missing some. The sample lists over 150,000 clones, roughly 50% occurring once. The sequenced sample was CD8+ T cells sorted from blood. Every receptor here comes from a human donor in good health.

The rearrangement links TRBV27 to TRBJ2-2, with no clear D. V gave up 3 bases and J gave up 4 bases, with 6 bases separating them. This CDR3 is 13 amino acids long. Germline V CDR1 and CDR2: MNHEY, SMNVEV (reference sequence). CDR3 nucleotide sequence: TGTGCCAGCAGTTTTGGAAGCACCGGGGAGCTGTTTTTT. Protein sequence: CASSFGSTGELFF.

The V and J genes are TRBV25-1 and TRBJ2-5; D is undetermined. Germline V gene data show CDR1 as MGHDK and CDR2 as SYGVNS. V was pared by 4 bases and J by 11 bases, with 11 bases between. The CDR3 covers 11 residues. CDR3 sequence: CASSVIGEQYF. The CDR3, as DNA: TGTGCCAGCAGTGTTATAGGAGAGCAGTACTTC.

The CDR3 region is CASSEWGRGDHGYTF. In DNA, the CDR3 is TGTGCCAGCAGTGAATGGGGCAGGGGAGATCATGGCTACACCTTC. The rearrangement uses TRBV25-1 and TRBJ1-2; a possible D gene is TRBD1 (6 bases). The CDR3 has 15 amino acids. The V gene's germline CDR1 is MGHDK and CDR2 SYGVNS. Trimming shortened V by 1 base and J by 6 bases, and 15 bases separated the two germline ends.

This clone has more than one count but fewer than ten. The chain joins TRBV9 to TRBJ1-2; the D is unclear. The V end was cut by 6 bases, the J end by 2 bases, with 11 bases between. The germline V gene has CDR1 SGDLS and CDR2 YYNGEE. This CDR3 region has 13 residues. This chain's CDR3 is CASTPNGNYGYTF. In nucleotides, the CDR3 is TGTGCCAGCACCCCCAATGGGAACTATGGCTACACCTTC.

The chain uses TRBV27 and TRBJ2-1, with 9 bases aligning to TRBD2. With 5 bases clipped from V and 9 bases from J, the junction kept 14 bases outside the gene matches. Germline assignment: CDR1 MNHEY and CDR2 SMNVEV (reference sequence). The CDR3 has 16 amino acids. The CDR3 region has the DNA TGTGCCAGCAGTGTACTCGGGGGCGGGGGGGCTTTTGAGCAGTTCTTC. This sequence encodes CASSVLGGGGAFEQFF.

The genes are TRBV6-1 and TRBJ2-3; a weak D match, TRBD2 (5 bases). Germline V CDR1 and CDR2: MNHNS, SASEGT. Trimming stripped 4 bases from V and 1 base from J, with 15 bases between. The CDR3 length is 16 residues. CDR3 nucleotides: TGTGCCAGCAGTGTCTATCTAGTGGGAGGCACAGATACGCAGTATTTT. Translated: CASSVYLVGGTDTQYF.

The CDR3 DNA reads TGTGCCAGCAGTGGACGACAGGGTCGGGACACTGAAGCTTTCTTT. This codes for CASSGRQGRDTEAFF. The V gene is TRBV6-1, the J gene TRBJ1-1, with 7 bases that match TRBD1. V trimming: 4 bases; J trimming: 3 bases; junction bases outside the gene matches: 8. Germline V gene lookup returns CDR1 MNHNS and CDR2 SASEGT. This CDR3 region has 15 residues.

The chain has TRBV5-1 and TRBJ2-1; D tentatively reads TRBD1 or TRBD2 (5 bases each). Germline V CDR1 and CDR2: SGHRS, YFSETQ. CDR3 length equals 13 residues. The V and J ends lost 6 bases and 6 bases respectively, with 13 bases between them. CDR3 sequence: CASTGTPGNEQFF. In DNA, the CDR3 is TGCGCCAGCACGGGGACGCCGGGCAATGAGCAGTTCTTC. The variable domain in full, completed from reference TRBV5-1 and TRBJ2-1, reads KAGVTQTPRYLIKTRGQQVTLSCSPISGHRSVSWYQQTPGQGLQFLFEYFSETQRNKGNFPGRFSGRQFSNSRSEMNVSTLELGDSALYLCASTGTPGNEQFFGPGTRLTVL.

The rearrangement links TRBV4-1 to TRBJ2-1; D not certain. Trimming pared 0 bases from V and 7 bases from J, leaving 10 bases between. Germline V lookup: CDR1 MGHRA, CDR2 YSYEKL. CDR3 size: 14 residues. CDR3: CASSQDASLNEQFF. The CDR3 DNA follows: TGCGCCAGCAGCCAAGATGCTAGTTTGAATGAGCAGTTCTTC.